One and the same sample provided the 30 T cell receptor beta chains below, sequenced in a study of graft-versus-host responses after intestinal transplantation. No antigens are known for them. Sequencing was performed with immunoSEQ multiplex PCR; in TCRdb, only in-frame clones are kept and a portion is missing. Of about 47,000 clones detected, roughly 96% appear once; the ten largest clones hold approximately 0.25%. Sample: unstimulated CD8+ T cells sorted from spleen or lymph node cells, taken before transplant. All receptors derive from a human donor who was the organ donor for an intestinal transplant.

V gene TRBV19 combines with J gene TRBJ2-7, with 7 bases matching TRBD2. The germline gives CDR1 LNHDA, CDR2 SQIVND (reference sequence). V lost 3 bases to trimming and J lost 7 bases; unmatched junction nucleotides: 3. There are 12 residues in the CDR3. CDR3 nucleotides: TGTGCCAGTAGTATTGGGGGGGGAGAGCAGTACTTC. Its protein is CASSIGGGEQYF.

This chain joins TRBV7-6 and TRBJ1-1; D gene ambiguous. CDR1 is SGHVS and CDR2 is FNYEAQ in the germline V gene. The V and J ends lost 4 bases and 1 base respectively, with 7 bases between them. The CDR3 sequence is 13 residues long. The CDR3, as DNA: TGTGCCAGCAGCTCGTTTTCGAACACTGAAGCTTTCTTT. It specifies CASSSFSNTEAFF.

Concerning this clone itself: The sample carries other DNA sequences with the same CDR3. The rearrangement uses TRBV7-6 and TRBJ2-1; the match to TRBD2 covers 10 bases. The CDR3 totals 14 residues. J was trimmed by 11 bases and V by 5 bases; bases with no gene match: 9. From germline, CDR1 is SGHVS and CDR2 FNYEAQ. The CDR3: CASSRLAGDQKQFF. CDR3 nucleotide sequence: TGTGCCAGCAGCCGTCTAGCGGGGGACCAAAAGCAGTTCTTC.

This chain joins TRBV7-2 and TRBJ2-1; no firm D call. From germline, CDR1 is SGHTA and CDR2 FQGNSA. V shed 7 bases and J shed 7 bases, with 11 bases lying between them. The length of the CDR3 is 12 residues. This CDR3 is CASTIRQNEQFF. CDR3 DNA sequence: TGTGCCAGCACCATACGCCAGAATGAGCAGTTCTTC.

The rearrangement uses TRBV29-1 and TRBJ2-7; 10 bases agree with TRBD1. The germline gives CDR1 SQVTM, CDR2 ANQGSEA. The CDR3 is 13 amino acids. V trimming: 1 base; J trimming: 4 bases; junction bases outside the gene matches: 1. This CDR3 is CSVEGQGAYEQYF. As DNA, the CDR3 is TGCAGCGTTGAAGGACAGGGGGCGTACGAGCAGTACTTC.

This chain uses TRBV7-3 with TRBJ2-5, with TRBD2 matching over 7 bases. CDR3 length: 13 residues. Per germline, CDR1 SGHTA and CDR2 FQGTGA. Losses at the gene ends were 5 bases for V and 4 bases for J; bases not matched to a gene: 4. CDR3 DNA sequence: TGTGCCAGCAGCCGGACGGGGGGAGAGACCCAGTACTTC. This gives the protein CASSRTGGETQYF.

J is TRBJ2-7 and V is TRBV5-4; no clear D. This CDR3 has 12 amino acids. V shed 0 bases and J shed 6 bases, with 7 bases lying between them. Germline-derived CDR1 and CDR2 are SGHNT and YYREEE (reference sequence). The CDR3 sequence is CASSLGLTEQYF. In DNA form, the CDR3 reads TGTGCCAGCAGCTTGGGTTTGACCGAGCAGTACTTC.

The chain is built from TRBV2 and TRBJ1-5; possible D gene TRBD1, 6 bases. The germline V and J ends were trimmed by 8 bases and 4 bases, with 9 bases remaining between them. Per germline, CDR1 SNHLY and CDR2 FYNNEI. CDR3 length: 12 amino acids. The CDR3 region has the DNA TGTGCCAGCCGAACAGGGAATCAGCCCCAGCATTTT. Protein product: CASRTGNQPQHF.

The rearrangement joins TRBV7-2 to TRBJ2-5; D not resolved. This CDR3 region has 11 residues. CDR1 and CDR2 (germline): SGHTA, FQGNSA. Trimming pared 1 base from V and 5 bases from J, leaving 2 bases between. This chain's CDR3 is CASSLVETQYF. The CDR3 DNA reads TGTGCCAGCAGCTTAGTGGAGACCCAGTACTTC. The whole variable domain, filled in from reference TRBV7-2 and TRBJ2-5, reads GAGVSQSPSNKVTEKGKDVELRCDPISGHTALYWYRQSLGQGLEFLIYFQGNSAPDKSGLPSDRFSAERTGGSVSTLTIQRTQQEDSAVYLCASSLVETQYFGPGTRLLVL.

In DNA form, the CDR3 reads TGTGCCAGTAACGACTCTGATGAAAAACTGTTTTTT. Protein: CASNDSDEKLFF. V usage is TRBV6-6 and J usage is TRBJ1-4; D remains ambiguous. Trimming shortened V by 9 bases and J by 6 bases, and 11 bases separated the two germline ends. The CDR3 is made up of 12 amino acids. Looked up from germline, CDR1 is MNHNY and CDR2 is SVGAGI (reference sequence).

This sequence joins TRBV4-1 and TRBJ2-2; no definite D call. The CDR3 totals 19 residues. Looked up from germline, CDR1 is MGHRA and CDR2 is YSYEKL. Between the trimmed V and J ends, which lost 0 bases and 6 bases, there was a span of 23 bases. The CDR3 nucleotides are TGCGCCAGCAGCCAAGATTTGGCCGCCGTCGGAGAGAGAGCCGGGGAGCTGTTTTTT. This codes for CASSQDLAAVGERAGELFF.

CDR3 protein: CASRGRFGGSPNTEAFF. CDR3 coding DNA: TGTGCCAGCAGGGGGCGATTTGGGGGATCCCCGAACACTGAAGCTTTCTTT. The chain uses TRBV27 and TRBJ1-1, with D perhaps matching TRBD1 (5 bases). The CDR3 is 17 amino acids. Germline-derived CDR1 and CDR2 are MNHEY and SMNVEV (reference sequence). Trimming took 6 bases from V and 1 from J, leaving 21 bases between them.

The chain combines TRBV10-1 with TRBJ2-1; 8 nucleotides match TRBD2. The germline CDR1 and CDR2 sequences are WNHNN and SYGVQD (reference sequence). The CDR3 is 15 amino acids. V lost 4 bases, J lost 10 bases, and 12 bases stayed unmatched. The CDR3 reads CASSVGSGDAREQFF. For the CDR3, the DNA is TGCGCCAGCAGTGTAGGTAGCGGGGACGCCAGGGAGCAGTTCTTC.

The chain combines TRBV28 with TRBJ1-2; D gene ambiguous. Trimming removed 6 bases from V and 0 bases from J, with 17 bases in between. Germline CDR1 reads MDHEN; CDR2 reads SYDVKM. This CDR3 comprises 16 residues. CDR3 loop: CASRPIAGTTNYGYTF. The CDR3 nucleotides read TGTGCCAGCAGACCCATCGCGGGCACTACTAACTATGGCTACACCTTC.

The V call is TRBV28, the J call TRBJ2-3; weak D call: TRBD2 (5 bases). Germline CDR1 and CDR2: MDHEN and SYDVKM. This CDR3 has 14 residues. Trimming stripped 8 bases from V and 1 base from J, with 13 bases between. In nucleotides, the CDR3 is TGTGCCAGCGGGGAGTGGCCTCGCACAGATACGCAGTATTTT. It is translated as CASGEWPRTDTQYF.

This clone was counted once. This chain uses TRBV6-5 with TRBJ2-3; TRBD2 is a possible D gene (6 bases). This CDR3 spans 15 amino acids. Germline CDR1 MNHEY, CDR2 SVGAGI. V was pared by 6 bases and J by 0 bases, with 13 bases between. CDR3 nucleotides: TGTGCCAGCAGGCCGGGTGGGACTAGCACAGATACGCAGTATTTT. Translated: CASRPGGTSTDTQYF.

The chain combines TRBV7-2 with TRBJ1-1, with D uncertain. CDR3 size: 13 residues. Looked up from germline, CDR1 is SGHTA and CDR2 is FQGNSA. The V gene lost 2 bases and the J gene lost 5 bases, with 9 bases spanning the gap. DNA of the CDR3: TGTGCCAGCAGCTTAATTGAAGGAACTGAAGCTTTCTTT. It specifies CASSLIEGTEAFF.

The gene calls are TRBV9 and TRBJ2-7; no clear D gene. CDR3 length: 13 residues. The germline V gene has CDR1 SGDLS and CDR2 YYNGEE. Trimming shortened V by 0 bases and J by 1 base, and 5 bases separated the two germline ends. CDR3 DNA: TGTGCCAGCAGCGTAGGACATTCCTACGAGCAGTACTTC. Its translation: CASSVGHSYEQYF.

The J gene is TRBJ1-1, the V gene TRBV27, with TRBD1 matching over 9 bases. V dropped 5 bases and J dropped 8; count of bases not matched to a gene: 6. Germline CDR1 reads MNHEY; CDR2 reads SMNVEV (reference sequence). This CDR3 spans 13 amino acids. In DNA form, the CDR3 reads TGTGCCAGCAGTCTCCAACAGGGGGCCGAAGCTTTCTTT. The encoded protein is CASSLQQGAEAFF.

The sample holds a few counts of this clone. The gene calls are TRBV28 and TRBJ1-2; TRBD1 is a possible D gene (6 bases). Germline assignment: CDR1 MDHEN and CDR2 SYDVKM. V was shortened by 3 bases and J by 7 bases, with 18 bases between the two germline ends. The CDR3 has 15 residues. The CDR3 DNA reads as TGTGCCAGCAGTTTTGGGGGGGCCGGGGTGCTTGGCTACACCTTC. It translates to CASSFGGAGVLGYTF.

J is TRBJ1-2 and V is TRBV19; D gene uncertain. This CDR3 comprises 14 residues. The germline V gene has CDR1 LNHDA and CDR2 SQIVND (reference sequence). The V end was cut by 6 bases, the J end by 3 bases, with 14 bases between. CDR3 sequence: CASSPASRYYGYTF. CDR3 nucleotide sequence: TGTGCCAGTAGCCCCGCGAGCCGGTACTATGGCTACACCTTC.

The chain employs TRBV6-1 and TRBJ1-2; D may be TRBD1 (6 bases). The CDR3 sequence is 17 residues long. V gave up 2 bases and J gave up 2 bases, with 18 bases separating them. Germline V gene sequence: CDR1 MNHNS, CDR2 SASEGT. The CDR3 is CASSEFLRAGDNYGYTF. In DNA form, the CDR3 reads TGTGCCAGCAGTGAATTTTTAAGGGCAGGGGACAACTATGGCTACACCTTC.

This clone was detected only once. The V and J genes are TRBV27 and TRBJ1-4; D unclear. Trimming stripped 2 bases from V and 2 bases from J, with 6 bases between. CDR3 length equals 14 residues. Germline V gives CDR1 MNHEY, CDR2 SMNVEV (reference sequence). The CDR3 DNA is TGTGCCAGCAGTTTAGTAGCTACTAATGAAAAACTGTTTTTT. It codes for CASSLVATNEKLFF.

The chain is built from TRBV20-1 and TRBJ2-7, with D hard to call. The germline CDR1 and CDR2 sequences are DFQATT and SNEGSKA (reference sequence). Trimming took off 3 bases at V and 3 bases at J, with 6 bases between the two ends. CDR3 length: 11 residues. The CDR3 region is CSARADYEQYF. CDR3 in DNA: TGCAGTGCTAGGGCGGACTACGAGCAGTACTTC.

This clone has a single count. CDR3 in DNA: TGTGCCAGCAGTTTAACGAGCGGGGGTGGCAATGAGCAGTTCTTC. Encoded protein: CASSLTSGGGNEQFF. This chain uses TRBV27 with TRBJ2-1; 8 bases are shared with TRBD2. The J segment lost 6 bases and the V segment lost 2 bases, leaving 6 bases of the junction unmatched. Germline V gives CDR1 MNHEY, CDR2 SMNVEV (reference sequence). CDR3 length: 15 residues.

The chain couples TRBV6-5 to TRBJ2-1, with D tentatively TRBD2 (5 bases). The CDR3 covers 14 residues. Germline values: CDR1 MNHEY, CDR2 SVGAGI. Trimming took 0 bases from V and 7 from J, leaving 10 bases between them. Here the CDR3 DNA reads TGTGCCAGCAGTTACTCACTAGAACGGAATGAGCAGTTCTTC. Amino acid sequence: CASSYSLERNEQFF.

The CDR3 here is CASSAGGIYEQYF. In DNA, the CDR3 is TGCGCCAGCAGCGCGGGTGGGATCTACGAGCAGTACTTC. The rearrangement joins TRBV4-1 to TRBJ2-5; D may be TRBD2 (5 bases). The assigned J gene may be wrong: the sequence end matches TRBJ2-7 better. Germline V gene data show CDR1 as MGHRA and CDR2 as YSYEKL. This CDR3 has 13 residues.

V gene TRBV7-9 combines with J gene TRBJ2-2, with a tentative D call TRBD1 (6 bases). V dropped 5 bases and J dropped 2 bases, with 18 bases sitting between them. The CDR3 has 17 amino acids. The V gene's germline CDR1 is SEHNR and CDR2 FQNEAQ (reference sequence). The DNA for the CDR3 is TGTGCCAGCAGCCTAATTTTCGGGACAAAAAACACCGGGGAGCTGTTTTTT. This translates into CASSLIFGTKNTGELFF.

V is TRBV5-6 and J is TRBJ2-7; no clear D gene. Per the germline V gene, CDR1 is SGHDT and CDR2 is YYEEEE. V was pared by 1 base and J by 2 bases, with 13 bases between. This CDR3 spans 15 amino acids. The CDR3 is CASSLLSSPTYEQYF. CDR3 nucleotides: TGTGCCAGCAGCTTGCTCAGTTCCCCAACCTACGAGCAGTACTTC.

The gene calls are TRBV5-4 and TRBJ1-1; 10 nucleotides align to TRBD1. The V gene end was trimmed by 5 bases and the J gene end by 2 bases; junction bases not matched to a gene: 12. Germline CDR1 SGHNT, CDR2 YYREEE (reference sequence). The CDR3 totals 17 residues. The CDR3 reads CASSSAEWTGGNTEAFF. In nucleotides, the CDR3 is TGTGCCAGCAGTTCCGCCGAATGGACAGGGGGTAACACTGAAGCTTTCTTT.